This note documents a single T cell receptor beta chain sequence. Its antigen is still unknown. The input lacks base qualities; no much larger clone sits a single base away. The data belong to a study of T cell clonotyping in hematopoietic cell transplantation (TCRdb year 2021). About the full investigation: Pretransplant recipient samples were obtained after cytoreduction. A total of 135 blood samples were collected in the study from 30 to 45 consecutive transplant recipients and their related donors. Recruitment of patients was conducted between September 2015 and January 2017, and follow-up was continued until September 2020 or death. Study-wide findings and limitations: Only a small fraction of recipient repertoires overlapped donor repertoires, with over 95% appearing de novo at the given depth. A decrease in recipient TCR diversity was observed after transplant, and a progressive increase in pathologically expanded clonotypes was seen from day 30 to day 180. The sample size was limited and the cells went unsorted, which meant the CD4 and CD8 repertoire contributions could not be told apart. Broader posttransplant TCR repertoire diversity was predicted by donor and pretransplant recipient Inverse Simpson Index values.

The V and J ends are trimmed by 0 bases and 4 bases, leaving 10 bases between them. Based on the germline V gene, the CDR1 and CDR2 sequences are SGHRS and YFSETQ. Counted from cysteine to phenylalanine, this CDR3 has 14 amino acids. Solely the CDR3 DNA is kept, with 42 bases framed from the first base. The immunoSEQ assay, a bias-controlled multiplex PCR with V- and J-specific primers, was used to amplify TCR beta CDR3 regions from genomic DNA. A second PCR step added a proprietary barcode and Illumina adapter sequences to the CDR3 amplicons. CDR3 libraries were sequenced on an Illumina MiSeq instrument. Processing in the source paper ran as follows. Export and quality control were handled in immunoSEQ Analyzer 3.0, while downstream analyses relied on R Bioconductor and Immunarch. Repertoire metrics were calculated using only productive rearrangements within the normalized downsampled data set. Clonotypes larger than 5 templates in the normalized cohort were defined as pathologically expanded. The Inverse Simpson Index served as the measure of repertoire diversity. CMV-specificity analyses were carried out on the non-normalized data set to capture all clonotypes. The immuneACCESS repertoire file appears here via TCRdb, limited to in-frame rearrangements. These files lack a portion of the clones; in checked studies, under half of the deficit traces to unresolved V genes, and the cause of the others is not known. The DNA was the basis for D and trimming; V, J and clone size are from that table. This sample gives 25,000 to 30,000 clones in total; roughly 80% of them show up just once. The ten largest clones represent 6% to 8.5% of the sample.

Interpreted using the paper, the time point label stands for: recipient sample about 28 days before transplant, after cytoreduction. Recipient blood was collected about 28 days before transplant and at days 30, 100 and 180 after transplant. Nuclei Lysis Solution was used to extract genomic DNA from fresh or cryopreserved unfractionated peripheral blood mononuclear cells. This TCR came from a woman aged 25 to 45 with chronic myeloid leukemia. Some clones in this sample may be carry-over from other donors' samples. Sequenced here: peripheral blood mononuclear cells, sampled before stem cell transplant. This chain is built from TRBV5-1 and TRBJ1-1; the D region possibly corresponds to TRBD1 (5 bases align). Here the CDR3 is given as CASSLAGGTTEAFF. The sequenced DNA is TGCGCCAGCAGCTTGGCAGGCGGGACCACTGAAGCTTTCTTT.